This note documents a single TCR beta chain sequence. The record originates from a study of blood T cell dynamics during melanoma immunotherapy. Time point indicated: week 3, after first cycle of checkpoint inhibitor. Patients with prior systemic cancer treatment, concomitant immunosuppressants, or other active malignancies were excluded. This table comes from immunoSEQ multiplex PCR, and its TCRdb copy is limited to in-frame clones, with some not included. This table has about 11,000 clones, almost 85% appearing once. This specimen consisted of blood, obtained from a patient treated with checkpoint blockade. This TCR derives from a human donor with melanoma.

The CDR3: CASSSQGGGLDTQYF. CDR3 in DNA: TGTGCCAGCAGCTCCCAAGGGGGGGGGTTAGATACGCAGTATTTT. The chain combines TRBV7-2 with TRBJ2-3, with a possible D match to TRBD2 (7 bases). Germline loops: CDR1 SGHTA, CDR2 FQGNSA. The CDR3 is made up of 15 amino acids. V dropped 4 bases and J dropped 5 bases, with 16 bases sitting between them.